This T cell receptor beta chain is from a study of post-analysis software for immune sequencing data (dated by TCRdb to about 2015). In the study overall: Recorded disease courses included relapsing-remitting, secondary progressive and progressive-relapsing multiple sclerosis, with some patients lacking subtype annotation. Patient repertoires were compared against over ten previously published healthy control repertoires from donors aged roughly 6 to 28 years. A subset of samples was prepared in parallel using single-end sample barcoding, then pooled and co-amplified after Illumina adapter ligation.

General study outcomes and caveats: Normalized Chao1 diversity was significantly lower in multiple sclerosis patients than controls, suggesting substantial peripheral T-cell clonal expansion. Direct clustering with F measure revealed strong co-clustering of samples prepared in the same batch, which led to a batch-effect correction. The control group was slightly older than the multiple sclerosis patient group.

There are a few counts of this clonotype. The clone's antigen remains unknown. The junction departs from germline at one end; a sequencing error may be responsible. The protocol used for the library was PCR. This sample was sequenced with an Illumina HiSeq 2500. Unique molecular identifiers were incorporated into TCR beta cDNA libraries to reduce PCR and sequencing biases. Around 500,000 cDNA molecules were obtained for every 1 to 10 million input T cells, so each molecule roughly corresponded to one T cell. Patient libraries were prepared and sequenced with the same protocol used for the earlier healthy control dataset. Samples belonging to the same batch were prepared together, multiplexed and sequenced on a shared HiSeq lane. The study's own analysis went as follows. MIGEC was used to process the raw barcoded reads, and molecular identifier groups with only a single read were discarded before consensus assembly and CDR3 extraction. VDJtools was used for post-analysis of the clonotype tables, with diversity normalized by down-sampling every dataset to the smallest sample size. Repertoire overlap clustering matched CDR3 amino acid but not nucleotide sequences to correct batch-related cross-sample contamination. In TCRdb, the public reads were trimmed at Q25 with fastp and aligned with MiXCR, with productive beta chains retained. CDR3 protein sequences are deduplicated, and each keeps its most common genes and DNA. These V and J calls derive from TCRdb rather than the authors' analysis. This sample holds 380,000 or so distinct CDR3 sequences; around 37% were observed only once. The biggest ten clones account for 13% of the sample.

TCR beta repertoires were profiled from peripheral blood of 13 young patients with multiple sclerosis to demonstrate the VDJtools post-analysis software. Multiple sclerosis patients were children and adolescents aged about 6 to 15 years. This clonotype was sampled from a girl aged 5-17 years with multiple sclerosis. The sequenced material came from blood.

The CDR3 here reads CASSFRTSGGNGQFF. The DNA sequence is as follows: TGTGCCAGCAGTTTCAGGACTAGCGGCGGGAATGGGCAGTTCTTC. The chain joins TRBV12-3 or TRBV12-4 to TRBJ2-1; TRBD2 agrees with 10 junctional bases. The CDR3 contains 15 residues, cysteine and phenylalanine counted. Only the CDR3 region is kept as DNA, spanning 45 bases read in frame from base 1.